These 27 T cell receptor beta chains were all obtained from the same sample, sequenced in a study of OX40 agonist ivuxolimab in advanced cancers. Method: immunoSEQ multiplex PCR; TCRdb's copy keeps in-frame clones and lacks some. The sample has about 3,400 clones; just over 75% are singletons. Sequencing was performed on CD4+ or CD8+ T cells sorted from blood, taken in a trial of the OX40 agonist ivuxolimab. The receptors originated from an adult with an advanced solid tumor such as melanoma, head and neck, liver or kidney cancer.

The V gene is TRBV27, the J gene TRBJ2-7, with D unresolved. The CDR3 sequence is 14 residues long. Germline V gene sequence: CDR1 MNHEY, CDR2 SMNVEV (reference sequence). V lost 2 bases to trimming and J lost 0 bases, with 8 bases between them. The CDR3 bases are TGTGCCAGCAGTTTAGTGGTTCGCTCCTACGAGCAGTACTTC. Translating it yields CASSLVVRSYEQYF.

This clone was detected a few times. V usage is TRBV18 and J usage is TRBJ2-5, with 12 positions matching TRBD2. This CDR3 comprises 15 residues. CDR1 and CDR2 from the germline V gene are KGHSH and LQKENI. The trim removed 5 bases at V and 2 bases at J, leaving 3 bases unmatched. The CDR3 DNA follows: TGTGCCAGCTCAGGAACTAGCGGGGGGCAAGAGACCCAGTACTTC. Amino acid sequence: CASSGTSGGQETQYF.

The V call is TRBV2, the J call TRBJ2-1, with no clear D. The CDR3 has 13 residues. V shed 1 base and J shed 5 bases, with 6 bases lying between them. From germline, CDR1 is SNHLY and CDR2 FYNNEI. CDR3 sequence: CASSEGTDNEQFF. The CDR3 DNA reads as TGTGCCAGCAGTGAAGGGACCGACAATGAGCAGTTCTTC. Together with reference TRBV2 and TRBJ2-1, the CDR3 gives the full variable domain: EPEVTQTPSHQVTQMGQEVILRCVPISNHLYFYWYRQILGQKVEFLVSFYNNEISEKSEIFDDQFSVERPDGSNFTLKIRSTKLEDSAMYFCASSEGTDNEQFFGPGTRLTVL.

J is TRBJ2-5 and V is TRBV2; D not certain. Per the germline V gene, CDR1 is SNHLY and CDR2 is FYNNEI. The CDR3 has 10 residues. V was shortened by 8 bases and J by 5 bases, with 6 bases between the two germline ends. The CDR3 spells CASEAETQYF. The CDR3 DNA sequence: TGTGCCAGCGAGGCTGAGACCCAGTACTTC. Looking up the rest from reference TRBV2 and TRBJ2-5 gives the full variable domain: EPEVTQTPSHQVTQMGQEVILRCVPISNHLYFYWYRQILGQKVEFLVSFYNNEISEKSEIFDDQFSVERPDGSNFTLKIRSTKLEDSAMYFCASEAETQYFGPGTRLLVL.

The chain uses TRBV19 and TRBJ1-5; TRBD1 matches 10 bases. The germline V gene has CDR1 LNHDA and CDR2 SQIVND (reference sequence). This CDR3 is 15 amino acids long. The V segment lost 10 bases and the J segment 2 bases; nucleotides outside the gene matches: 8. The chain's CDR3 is CATRPTGGGNQPQHF. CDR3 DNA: TGTGCCACACGACCGACAGGGGGCGGCAATCAGCCCCAGCATTTT.

The CDR3 coding sequence is TGTGCCATCACCAAAGGACCGAATTTTTATAATTCACCCCTCCACTTT. Encoded protein: CAITKGPNFYNSPLHF. The chain carries TRBV10-3 and TRBJ1-6; no firm D call. This CDR3 has 16 amino acids. Germline V gene sequence: CDR1 ENHRY, CDR2 SYGVKD. V lost 7 bases and J lost 4, with 17 bases in between.

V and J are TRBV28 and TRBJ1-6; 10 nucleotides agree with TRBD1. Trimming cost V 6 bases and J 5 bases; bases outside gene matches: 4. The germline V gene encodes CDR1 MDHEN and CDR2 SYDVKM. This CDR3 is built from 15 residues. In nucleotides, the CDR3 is TGTGCCAGCAGGCTGACAGGGGGCGATAATTCACCCCTCCACTTT. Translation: CASRLTGGDNSPLHF.

The CDR3 protein is CASSPSNYNEQFF. In DNA, the CDR3 is TGTGCCAGCAGTCCCTCCAACTACAATGAGCAGTTCTTC. This sequence joins TRBV27 and TRBJ2-1; D is unresolved. The CDR3 runs 13 residues. The V gene's germline CDR1 is MNHEY and CDR2 SMNVEV (reference sequence). V lost 5 bases to trimming and J lost 3 bases, with 8 bases between them.

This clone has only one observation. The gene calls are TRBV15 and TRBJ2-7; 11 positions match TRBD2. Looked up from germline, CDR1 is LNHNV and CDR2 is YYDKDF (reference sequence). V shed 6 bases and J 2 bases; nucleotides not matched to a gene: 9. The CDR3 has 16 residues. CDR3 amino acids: CATRDPSSGRTYEQYF. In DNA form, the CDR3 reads TGTGCCACCAGAGATCCTTCTAGCGGGAGGACCTACGAGCAGTACTTC.

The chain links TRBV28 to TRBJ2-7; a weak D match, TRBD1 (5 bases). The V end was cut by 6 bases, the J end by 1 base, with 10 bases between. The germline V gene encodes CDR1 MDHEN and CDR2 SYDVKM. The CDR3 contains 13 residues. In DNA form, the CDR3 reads TGTGCCAGCAGGGACATGGGGTCCTACGAGCAGTACTTC. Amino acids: CASRDMGSYEQYF.

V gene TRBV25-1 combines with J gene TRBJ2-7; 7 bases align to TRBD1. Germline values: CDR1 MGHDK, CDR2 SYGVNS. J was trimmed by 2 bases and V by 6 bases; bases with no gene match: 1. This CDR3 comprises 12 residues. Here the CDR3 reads CASRQGPYEQYF. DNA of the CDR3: TGTGCCAGCAGACAGGGGCCCTACGAGCAGTACTTC.

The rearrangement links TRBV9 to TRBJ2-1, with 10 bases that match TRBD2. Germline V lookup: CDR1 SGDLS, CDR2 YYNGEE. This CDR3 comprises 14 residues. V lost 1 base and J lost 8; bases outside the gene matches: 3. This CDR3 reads CASSVSGGADEQFF. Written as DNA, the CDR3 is TGTGCCAGCAGCGTAAGCGGGGGGGCGGATGAGCAGTTCTTC.

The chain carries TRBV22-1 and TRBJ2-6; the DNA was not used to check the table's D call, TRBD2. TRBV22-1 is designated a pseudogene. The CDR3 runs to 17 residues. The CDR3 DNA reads TGTCCTGGGAGGGAAGGAAGCGAACAAAGTCGGGCCAACGTCCTGACTTTC. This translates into CPGREGSEQSRANVLTF.

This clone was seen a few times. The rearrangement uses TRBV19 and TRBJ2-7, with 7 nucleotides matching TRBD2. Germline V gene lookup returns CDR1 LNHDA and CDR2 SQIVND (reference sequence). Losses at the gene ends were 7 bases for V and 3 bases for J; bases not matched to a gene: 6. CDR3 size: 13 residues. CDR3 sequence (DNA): TGTGCCAGTAAGCCTAGCGGATACTACGAGCAGTACTTC. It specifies CASKPSGYYEQYF. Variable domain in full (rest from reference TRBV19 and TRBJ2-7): DGGITQSPKYLFRKEGQNVTLSCEQNLNHDAMYWYRQDPGQGLRLIYYSQIVNDFQKGDIAEGYSVSREKKESFPLTVTSAQKNPTAFYLCASKPSGYYEQYFGPGTRLTVT.

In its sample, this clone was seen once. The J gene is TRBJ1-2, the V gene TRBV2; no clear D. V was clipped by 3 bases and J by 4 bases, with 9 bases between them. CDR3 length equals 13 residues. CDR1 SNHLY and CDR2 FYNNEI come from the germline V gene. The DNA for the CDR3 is TGTGCCAGCAGTGAGTTGGAGGTCTATGGCTACACCTTC. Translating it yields CASSELEVYGYTF.

CDR3: CASRVGPFSLPNEKLFF. The CDR3 DNA sequence: TGTGCCAGCAGAGTGGGGCCTTTTTCGCTACCTAATGAAAAACTGTTTTTT. The chain has TRBV14 and TRBJ1-4, with D perhaps TRBD1 (5 bases). This CDR3 is 17 amino acids long. The V end was cut by 6 bases, the J end by 3 bases, with 20 bases between. The germline gives CDR1 SGHDN, CDR2 FVKESK.

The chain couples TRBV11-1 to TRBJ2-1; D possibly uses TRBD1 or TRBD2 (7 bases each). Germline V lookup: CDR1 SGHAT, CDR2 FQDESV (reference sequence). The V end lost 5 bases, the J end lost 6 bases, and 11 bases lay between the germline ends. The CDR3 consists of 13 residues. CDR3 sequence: CASSQGGANEQFF. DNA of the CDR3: TGTGCCAGCAGCCAGGGGGGGGCCAATGAGCAGTTCTTC.

CDR3 amino acids: CASSAGLSYEQYF. The CDR3 coding sequence is TGTGCCAGCAGTGCCGGACTGTCCTACGAGCAGTACTTC. The chain joins TRBV6-5 to TRBJ2-7; D is possibly TRBD2 (5 bases). This CDR3 contains 13 residues. V was trimmed by 5 bases and J by 1 base, leaving 9 bases between them. The germline CDR1 and CDR2 sequences are MNHEY and SVGAGI.

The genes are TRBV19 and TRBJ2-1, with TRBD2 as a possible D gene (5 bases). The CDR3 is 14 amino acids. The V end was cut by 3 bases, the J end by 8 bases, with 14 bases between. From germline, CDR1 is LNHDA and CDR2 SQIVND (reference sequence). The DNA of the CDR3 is TGTGCCAGTAGTATCCCGGGAAATAGGTATGAGCAGTTCTTC. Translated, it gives CASSIPGNRYEQFF.

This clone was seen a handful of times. Here the CDR3 reads CASSMGLSQPQHF. Written as DNA, the CDR3 is TGTGCCAGCAGTATGGGTTTGAGTCAGCCCCAGCATTTT. The rearrangement uses TRBV7-9 and TRBJ1-5, with unresolved D. CDR1 and CDR2 (germline): SEHNR, FQNEAQ (reference sequence). Trimming pared 6 bases from V and 6 bases from J, leaving 12 bases between. This CDR3 comprises 13 residues. Drawing the rest from reference TRBV7-9 and TRBJ1-5, the complete variable domain is DTGVSQNPRHKITKRGQNVTFRCDPISEHNRLYWYRQTLGQGPEFLTYFQNEAQLEKSRLLSDRFSAERPKGSFSTLEIQRTEQGDSAMYLCASSMGLSQPQHFGDGTRLSIL.

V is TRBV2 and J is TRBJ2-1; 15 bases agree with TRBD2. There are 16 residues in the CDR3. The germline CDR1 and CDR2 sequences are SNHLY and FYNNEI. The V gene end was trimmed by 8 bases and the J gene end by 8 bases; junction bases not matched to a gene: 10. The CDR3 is CASLGLAGGYRYEQFF. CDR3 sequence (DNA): TGTGCCAGCCTGGGACTAGCGGGAGGATATAGGTATGAGCAGTTCTTC.

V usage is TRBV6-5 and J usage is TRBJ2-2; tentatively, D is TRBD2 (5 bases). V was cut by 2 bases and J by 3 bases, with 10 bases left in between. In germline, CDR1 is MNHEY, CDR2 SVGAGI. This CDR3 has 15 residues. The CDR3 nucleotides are TGTGCCAGCAGTTACAGCGAGGGAGACACCGGGGAGCTGTTTTTT. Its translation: CASSYSEGDTGELFF.

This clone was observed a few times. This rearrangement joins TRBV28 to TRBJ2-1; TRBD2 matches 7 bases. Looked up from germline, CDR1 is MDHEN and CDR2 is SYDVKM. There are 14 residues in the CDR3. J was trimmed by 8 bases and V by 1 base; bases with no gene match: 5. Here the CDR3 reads CASSLLREIDEQFF. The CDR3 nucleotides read TGTGCCAGCAGTTTATTGCGGGAGATCGATGAGCAGTTCTTC.

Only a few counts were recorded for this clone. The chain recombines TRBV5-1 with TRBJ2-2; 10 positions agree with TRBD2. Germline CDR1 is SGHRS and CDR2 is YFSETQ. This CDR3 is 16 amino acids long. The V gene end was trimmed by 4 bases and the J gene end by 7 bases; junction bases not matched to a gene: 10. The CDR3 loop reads CASSPGLAEGNGELFF. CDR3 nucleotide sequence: TGCGCCAGCAGCCCCGGACTAGCGGAAGGAAACGGGGAGCTGTTTTTT.

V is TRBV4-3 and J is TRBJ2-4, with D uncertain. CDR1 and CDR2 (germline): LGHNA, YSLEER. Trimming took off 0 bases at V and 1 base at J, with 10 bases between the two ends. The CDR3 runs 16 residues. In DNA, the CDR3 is TGCGCCAGCAGCCAAGAATTCACCTTGGCCAAAAACATTCAGTACTTC. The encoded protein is CASSQEFTLAKNIQYF.

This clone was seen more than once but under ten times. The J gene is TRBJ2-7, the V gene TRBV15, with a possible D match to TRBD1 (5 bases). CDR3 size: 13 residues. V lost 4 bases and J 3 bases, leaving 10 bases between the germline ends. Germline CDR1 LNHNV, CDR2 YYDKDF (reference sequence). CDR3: CATSMGQGYEQYF. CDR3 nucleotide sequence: TGTGCCACCAGCATGGGGCAGGGCTACGAGCAGTACTTC. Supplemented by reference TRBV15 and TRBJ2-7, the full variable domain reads DAMVIQNPRYQVTQFGKPVTLSCSQTLNHNVMYWYQQKSSQAPKLLFHYYDKDFNNEADTPDNFQSRRPNTSFCFLDIRSPGLGDTAMYLCATSMGQGYEQYFGPGTRLTVT.

This chain's CDR3 is CASSLSGEETQYF. The CDR3 nucleotides read TGCGCCAGCAGCCTTAGCGGGGAAGAGACCCAGTACTTC. The V call is TRBV4-1, the J call TRBJ2-5; 8 positions match TRBD2. The V gene's germline CDR1 is MGHRA and CDR2 YSYEKL. J gave up 3 bases and V 4 bases, and 1 base lay outside the gene matches. This CDR3 region has 13 residues.